One sample yielded the 25 T cell receptor beta chains listed below, sequenced in a study of T-cell memory formation after mild COVID-19. TCRdb used MiXCR to reprocess the 5' RACE reads, holding one entry per CDR3 protein. This sample has approximately 300,000 distinct CDR3 sequences, with 15% to 20% found just once. Sample: PBMCs or a T cell subset sorted from them (not recorded which). The source of these receptors is a man aged 18 to 29 who had mild COVID-19 (a few samples of this study predate the infection). Cell type and time point are not known.

J is TRBJ2-3 and V is TRBV28; the match to TRBD1 covers 9 bases. This CDR3 region has 17 residues. Germline loops: CDR1 MDHEN, CDR2 SYDVKM. V trimming: 6 bases; J trimming: 7 bases; junction bases outside the gene matches: 17. The CDR3 is CASSETPGTGKENTQYF. The CDR3 nucleotides are TGTGCCAGCAGCGAGACTCCGGGGACAGGGAAGGAGAATACGCAGTATTTT.

The chain uses TRBV2 and TRBJ1-1, with D possibly matching TRBD1 (5 bases). Per the germline V gene, CDR1 is SNHLY and CDR2 is FYNNEI. V was pared by 7 bases and J by 1 base, with 13 bases between. The CDR3 consists of 14 residues. CDR3 DNA sequence: TGTGCCAGCATCCTAGGGACGGAGAACACTGAAGCTTTCTTT. It translates to CASILGTENTEAFF.

The chain combines TRBV20-1 with TRBJ1-5; TRBD1 matches 12 bases. CDR1 is DFQATT and CDR2 is SNEGSKA in the germline V gene (reference sequence). Trimming at V came to 1 base and at J to 7 bases, leaving 8 bases not matched to a gene. The CDR3 runs to 16 residues. In nucleotides, the CDR3 is TGCAGTGCTAGAGCTTCGGGACAGGGGGCGGGCCAGCCCCAGCATTTT. Its translation: CSARASGQGAGQPQHF.

This clonotype was seen a handful of times. The chain combines TRBV6-5 with TRBJ2-2, with D possibly matching TRBD2 (6 bases). The CDR3 runs to 17 residues. Germline assignment: CDR1 MNHEY and CDR2 SVGAGI. Trimming removed 6 bases at V and 6 bases at J, with 23 bases between. CDR3 in amino acids: CASRIQVSGASPGELFF. In DNA, the CDR3 is TGTGCCAGCAGGATACAGGTTTCGGGAGCGTCACCCGGGGAGCTGTTTTTT.

Only a few counts were recorded for this clonotype. The V call is TRBV12-3 or TRBV12-4, the J call TRBJ2-3, with D perhaps TRBD2 (7 bases). V gave up 9 bases and J gave up 4 bases, with 20 bases separating them. There are 15 residues in the CDR3. The CDR3 region is CASGRAGAGPDTQYF. The CDR3 DNA reads TGTGCCAGTGGTCGGGCGGGGGCCGGCCCAGATACGCAGTATTTT.

This clonotype was found a few times. The chain combines TRBV7-9 with TRBJ2-7; D is uncertain. V was shortened by 4 bases and J by 5 bases, with 6 bases between the two germline ends. There are 11 residues in the CDR3. Germline CDR1 reads SEHNR; CDR2 reads FQNEAQ (reference sequence). CDR3 amino acids: CASSSTDEQYF. CDR3 in DNA: TGTGCCAGCAGCTCTACAGACGAGCAGTACTTC.

The chain carries TRBV6-2 or TRBV6-3 and TRBJ1-5; D remains unclear. Germline V gene data show CDR1 as MNHEY and CDR2 as SVGEGT. Deletions cut 5 bases from V and 4 bases from J, with 12 bases between. There are 14 residues in the CDR3. DNA of the CDR3: TGTGCCAGCAGTGCCGCCAGCCCGAATCAGCCCCAGCATTTT. It translates to CASSAASPNQPQHF.

This clonotype has at least ten counts. The chain employs TRBV20-1 and TRBJ2-1; TRBD2 agrees at 10 bases. With 2 bases clipped from V and 8 bases from J, the junction kept 9 bases outside the gene matches. There are 15 residues in the CDR3. Germline lookup yields CDR1 DFQATT and CDR2 SNEGSKA (reference sequence). CDR3 sequence (DNA): TGCAGTGCTAGACAAGCTAGCGGGGGTTGGGATGAGCAGTTCTTC. Translation: CSARQASGGWDEQFF.

This clonotype turned up a few times. V is TRBV4-2 and J is TRBJ1-2; the D gene is possibly TRBD1 (5 bases). The ends were cut back, 6 bases at V and 8 bases at J, with 22 bases in the middle. This CDR3 spans 15 amino acids. Germline CDR1 LGHNA, CDR2 YNFKEQ. CDR3 sequence (DNA): TGTGCCAGCAGGCGGGACGGGACCGGGGAAGTAGGCTACACCTTC. This sequence encodes CASRRDGTGEVGYTF.

This clonotype was observed a few times. This CDR3 is CASSHRGQQPQHF. The CDR3 DNA reads as TGTGCCAGCAGCCATCGCGGACAGCAGCCCCAGCATTTT. The chain has TRBV6-2 or TRBV6-3 and TRBJ1-5; possibly TRBD1 for D (6 bases). The CDR3 spans 13 residues. With 6 bases removed from V and 7 bases from J, the gap between germline ends came to 13 bases. Per germline, CDR1 MNHEY and CDR2 SVGEGT.

This clonotype was picked up a small number of times. The chain has TRBV12-5 and TRBJ1-2; 9 bases align to TRBD1. V was clipped by 6 bases and J by 6 bases; unmatched bases: 14. The CDR3 spans 16 residues. Germline V gives CDR1 LGHNT, CDR2 FRNRAP. The CDR3 is CASGPTLDRGFHGYTF. The CDR3 coding sequence is TGTGCTAGTGGCCCCACTTTGGACAGGGGCTTCCATGGCTACACCTTC.

The chain employs TRBV4-1 and TRBJ1-5, with 7 nucleotides matching TRBD1. The V gene end was trimmed by 0 bases and the J gene end by 7 bases; junction bases not matched to a gene: 6. This CDR3 region has 15 residues. CDR1 is MGHRA, CDR2 YSYEKL, per germline. CDR3 region: CASSQDQGEGQPQHF. CDR3 coding DNA: TGCGCCAGCAGCCAAGATCAGGGGGAGGGCCAGCCCCAGCATTTT.

J is TRBJ2-1 and V is TRBV29-1, with no clear D. Germline V gene sequence: CDR1 SQVTM, CDR2 ANQGSEA. With 3 bases removed from V and 0 bases from J, the gap between germline ends came to 9 bases. The CDR3 consists of 14 residues. CDR3 DNA sequence: TGCAGCGTTGAGGGCTGGAGCTCCTACAATGAGCAGTTCTTC. It encodes CSVEGWSSYNEQFF.

This clonotype came up a few times. The V call is TRBV6-2 or TRBV6-3, the J call TRBJ2-7; TRBD1 might be the D (5 bases). Germline lookup yields CDR1 MNHEY and CDR2 SVGEGT. The length of the CDR3 is 12 residues. V shed 6 bases and J shed 7 bases, with 13 bases lying between them. The chain's CDR3 is CASSLPGKEQYV. The CDR3 DNA sequence: TGTGCCAGCAGCCTACCAGGGAAGGAGCAGTACGTC.

This clonotype was counted between two and nine times. This chain links TRBV20-1 with TRBJ1-2; no firm D call. CDR3 length: 15 residues. Germline V gives CDR1 DFQATT, CDR2 SNEGSKA (reference sequence). V dropped 6 bases and J dropped 8 bases, with 25 bases sitting between them. The CDR3 nucleotides are TGCAGTGCCATCAACCTTCGGCAGGTCCACGGCGGCTACACCTTC. This codes for CSAINLRQVHGGYTF.

The chain has TRBV7-2 and TRBJ1-2, with D uncertain. Germline CDR1 SGHTA, CDR2 FQGNSA. The CDR3 consists of 12 residues. V was clipped by 4 bases and J by 8 bases, with 11 bases between them. The CDR3 DNA reads TGTGCCAGCAGCTCACAGTGGGAGGGCTACACCTTC. Encoded protein: CASSSQWEGYTF.

This clonotype came up a few times. The gene calls are TRBV10-3 and TRBJ2-3, with a weak D call TRBD2 (5 bases). The CDR3 contains 14 residues. The ends were cut back, 2 bases at V and 2 bases at J, with 8 bases in the middle. Germline-derived CDR1 and CDR2 are ENHRY and SYGVKD. The CDR3 DNA sequence: TGTGCCATCAGTGAGAGCGGAGACACAGATACGCAGTATTTT. It codes for CAISESGDTDTQYF.

This clonotype showed up just a few times. The chain joins TRBV5-1 to TRBJ2-2; D unresolved. CDR3 size: 14 residues. Trimming took 4 bases from V and 4 from J, leaving 11 bases between them. The germline V gene encodes CDR1 SGHRS and CDR2 YFSETQ. The CDR3 DNA sequence: TGCGCCAGCAGCCCGGAGTACAGCACCGGGGAGCTGTTTTTT. Encoded protein: CASSPEYSTGELFF.

The chain carries TRBV29-1 and TRBJ2-1; D possibly corresponds to TRBD2 (6 bases). The CDR3 loop spans 14 amino acids. V lost 4 bases, J lost 3 bases, and 13 bases lay in between. From germline, CDR1 is SQVTM and CDR2 ANQGSEA. The CDR3 DNA follows: TGCAGCGTTGTTGGTCAGGAGGGCTACAATGAGCAGTTCTTC. Protein product: CSVVGQEGYNEQFF.

The chain is built from TRBV12-3 or TRBV12-4 and TRBJ2-5; 9 nucleotides align to TRBD1. Losses at the gene ends were 7 bases for V and 3 bases for J; bases not matched to a gene: 3. The length of the CDR3 is 13 residues. CDR3 nucleotide sequence: TGTGCCAGCACCTGGGACAGGGAAGAGACCCAGTACTTC. Protein product: CASTWDREETQYF.

The rearrangement uses TRBV27 and TRBJ1-2; D is ambiguous. Germline V gene data show CDR1 as MNHEY and CDR2 as SMNVEV (reference sequence). The CDR3 contains 11 residues. V lost 6 bases, J lost 8 bases, and 10 bases lay in between. In nucleotides, the CDR3 is TGTGCCAGCAGGTCCGTTGGGGGCTACACCTTC. It specifies CASRSVGGYTF.

This clonotype was found a few times. This chain links TRBV19 with TRBJ1-2, with 8 bases lining up with TRBD1. Trimming took 2 bases from V and 8 from J; bases not matched to a gene: 7. The germline V gene encodes CDR1 LNHDA and CDR2 SQIVND (reference sequence). CDR3 length equals 14 residues. As DNA, the CDR3 is TGTGCCAGTAGTATACCCGGCACAGGGGGAGGCTACACCTTC. Translated: CASSIPGTGGGYTF. Full variable domain (rest looked up from reference TRBV19 and TRBJ1-2): DGGITQSPKYLFRKEGQNVTLSCEQNLNHDAMYWYRQDPGQGLRLIYYSQIVNDFQKGDIAEGYSVSREKKESFPLTVTSAQKNPTAFYLCASSIPGTGGGYTFGSGTRLTVV.

In its sample, this clonotype was seen many times. The chain is built from TRBV9 and TRBJ2-5; D is ambiguous. Trimming cost V 4 bases and J 4 bases, with 8 bases left between them. The V gene's germline CDR1 is SGDLS and CDR2 YYNGEE. The CDR3 is 12 amino acids. CDR3 region: CASSPYGETQYF. Here the CDR3 DNA reads TGTGCCAGCAGCCCTTATGGAGAGACCCAGTACTTC.

This clonotype was counted between two and nine times. This chain links TRBV21-1 with TRBJ2-5; TRBD1 reflects the table's D call only, with no check against the DNA. TRBV21-1 is labeled a pseudogene. The CDR3 covers 17 residues. The CDR3 is CASSKDSEVGAEETQYF. As DNA, the CDR3 is TGTGCCAGCAGCAAAGATAGTGAAGTCGGCGCGGAAGAGACCCAGTACTTC.

The chain links TRBV7-9 to TRBJ1-2; 7 nucleotides agree with TRBD1. The V gene's germline CDR1 is SEHNR and CDR2 FQNEAQ (reference sequence). The CDR3 loop spans 17 amino acids. With V trimmed by 0 bases and J by 0 bases, 7 bases remained unmatched. The CDR3 loop is CASSLARGFRPNYGYTF. The CDR3 DNA reads as TGTGCCAGCAGCTTAGCCAGGGGGTTTCGACCTAACTATGGCTACACCTTC.